The present entry profiles one T cell receptor (beta chain) with its context. Its antigen is unidentified. This sample is drawn from a study of T cell responses to AZD1222 COVID-19 vaccine. Study-wide results and limits: Following two doses of AZD1222, Spike-specific TCR breadth and depth rose. The peak T cell response came first, and repertoires were sampled only after it. At study baseline, merely five or six AZD1222 recipients were seropositive.

Sequencing was performed with immunoSEQ multiplex PCR; in TCRdb, only in-frame clones are kept and a portion is missing. The table has tens of thousands of clones, 70% to 90% seen once. This receptor was identified in an adult who received the AZD1222 COVID-19 vaccine. The sample was peripheral blood, taken 28 days after the second AZD1222 dose.

The CDR3 sequence is CASRGGVEQYF. DNA for the CDR3: TGTGCCAGCAGGGGTGGGGTCGAGCAGTACTTC. The chain employs TRBV3-1 (or the pseudogene TRBV3-2) and TRBJ2-7; no clear D. Germline V gene lookup returns CDR1 LGHDT and CDR2 YNNKEL (reference sequence). V lost 6 bases and J lost 6, with 9 bases in between. The CDR3 has 11 amino acids.